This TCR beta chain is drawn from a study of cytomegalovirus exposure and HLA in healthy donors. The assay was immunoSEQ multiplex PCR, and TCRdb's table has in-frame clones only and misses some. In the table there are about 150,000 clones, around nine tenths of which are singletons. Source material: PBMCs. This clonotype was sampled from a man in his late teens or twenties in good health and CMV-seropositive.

DNA for the CDR3: TGCGCCAGCAGCCACAGAAACCAGCGGGGAGGTTGGGAGCAGTTCTTC. Protein: CASSHRNQRGGWEQFF. V gene TRBV4-3 combines with J gene TRBJ2-1, with 7 bases fitting TRBD2. The CDR3 covers 16 residues. Germline V gene data show CDR1 as LGHNA and CDR2 as YSLEER. The ends lost 3 bases at V and 10 bases at J; junction bases unmatched: 15.